The clone carrying this TCR beta chain appeared once. Per the original methods: Amplification of reference gene primers was used by the study to estimate nucleated cell counts. Here immunoSEQ multiplex PCR was the method, and the copy in TCRdb shows in-frame clones only, minus some. The DNA was the basis for D and trimming; V, J and clone size are from that table. The sample lists about 170,000 clones, about 80% occurring once. These data belong to a study of blood T cell repertoires in COVID-19. For the study at large: The United States, Italy and Spain were the sources of the acute and convalescent COVID-19 samples. Sample material is recorded as cDNA or gDNA derived from T cells, B-cell-depleted T cells, or PBMCs.

CDR1 and CDR2 (germline): LGHDT, YNNKEL (reference sequence). The V and J ends lost 4 bases and 4 bases, in that order; junction bases with no gene match: 12. CDR3 length: 17 residues. This rearrangement joins TRBV3-1 (or the pseudogene TRBV3-2) to TRBJ2-7, with TRBD2 identical over 11 bases. Sequencing used peripheral blood. This sequence was found in a human donor with acute or convalescent COVID-19. The donor label of this sample is uncertain. The CDR3 region has the DNA TGTGCCAGCAGCCGAGACCAACTAGCGGGGGCCTTATACGAGCAGTACTTC. Its translation: CASSRDQLAGALYEQYF.